This entry features one TCR beta chain sequence. Its antigen is not identified. This entry belongs to a study of T-cell reconstitution after alpha-beta-depleted transplantation in children. Study outcomes and limitations: Some patients owed their high day-60 TCRbeta diversity to surviving recipient T cells and thymic progenitors. T-cell counts and diversity at one year post-transplant came mainly from newly produced T cells. Approximately two months post-transplant, alpha-beta T cells reportedly originated from several hundred expanded graft clones.

This CDR3 comprises 15 residues. The V gene lost 1 base and the J gene lost 0 bases, with 7 bases spanning the gap. Germline lookup yields CDR1 KGHSH and CDR2 LQKENI. During its preparation, the TCRbeta library received unique molecular identifiers. Via MiXCR, TCRdb re-called the PCR reads, giving one row per CDR3 protein. The sample consists of 900,000 or so distinct CDR3 sequences, approximately 15% of them appearing once. This specimen consisted of PBMCs, mostly from graft donor cells, obtained 360 days after TCRalphabeta/CD19-depleted stem cell transplant. The chain employs TRBV18 and TRBJ1-3, with no clear D. The sequence came from a male patient aged 10-17 years who had a stem cell transplant for acute lymphoblastic leukemia, so the T cells may come from the graft donor. CDR3: CASSPLEGSGNTIYF. The DNA of the CDR3 is TGTGCCAGCTCACCACTTGAGGGCTCTGGAAACACCATATATTTT.